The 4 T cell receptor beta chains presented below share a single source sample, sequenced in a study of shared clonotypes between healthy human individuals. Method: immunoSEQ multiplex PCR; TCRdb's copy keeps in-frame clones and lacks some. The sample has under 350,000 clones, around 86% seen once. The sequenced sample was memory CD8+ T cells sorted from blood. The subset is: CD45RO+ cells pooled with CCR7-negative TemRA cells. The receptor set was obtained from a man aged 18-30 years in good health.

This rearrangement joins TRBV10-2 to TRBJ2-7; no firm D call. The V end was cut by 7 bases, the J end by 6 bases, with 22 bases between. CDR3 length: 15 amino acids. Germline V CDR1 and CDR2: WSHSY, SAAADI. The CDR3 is CASNPLPGLTLEQYF. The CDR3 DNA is TGCGCCAGCAATCCACTGCCGGGTCTTACGCTCGAGCAGTACTTC.

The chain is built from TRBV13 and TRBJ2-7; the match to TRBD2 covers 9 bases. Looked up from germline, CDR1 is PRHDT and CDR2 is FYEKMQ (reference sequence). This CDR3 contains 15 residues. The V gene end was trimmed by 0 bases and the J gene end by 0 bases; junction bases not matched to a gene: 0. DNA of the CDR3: TGTGCCAGCAGCTTAGGTAGCGGGAGCTCCTACGAGCAGTACTTC. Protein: CASSLGSGSSYEQYF.

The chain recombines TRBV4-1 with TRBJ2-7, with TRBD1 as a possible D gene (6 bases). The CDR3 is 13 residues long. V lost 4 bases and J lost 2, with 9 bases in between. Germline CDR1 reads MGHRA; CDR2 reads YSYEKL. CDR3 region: CASSRDRTYEQYF. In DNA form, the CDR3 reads TGCGCCAGCAGCCGAGACAGGACCTACGAGCAGTACTTC.

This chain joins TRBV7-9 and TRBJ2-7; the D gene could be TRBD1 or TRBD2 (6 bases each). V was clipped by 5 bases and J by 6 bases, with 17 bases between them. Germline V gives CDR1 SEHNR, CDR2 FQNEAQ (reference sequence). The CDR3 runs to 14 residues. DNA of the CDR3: TGTGCCAGCAGCCAGAGTGAGGGGGGTGGCGAGCAGTACTTC. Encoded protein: CASSQSEGGGEQYF. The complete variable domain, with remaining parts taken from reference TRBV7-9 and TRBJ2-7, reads DTGVSQNPRHKITKRGQNVTFRCDPISEHNRLYWYRQTLGQGPEFLTYFQNEAQLEKSRLLSDRFSAERPKGSFSTLEIQRTEQGDSAMYLCASSQSEGGGEQYFGPGTRLTVT.